The clone carrying this T cell receptor (beta chain) was recorded many times. TCR beta CDR3 regions were amplified from RNA transcripts. First-round RT-PCR targeting the TCR CDR3 was performed with the HTBI primer set. A single record per CDR3 protein comes from TCRdb applying MiXCR to the multiplex PCR reads. The sample lists 350,000 to 400,000 distinct CDR3 sequences; approximately 18% were seen once. From germline, CDR1 is SNHLY and CDR2 FYNNEI. V gave up 3 bases and J gave up 8 bases, with 11 bases separating them. The CDR3 length is 13 residues. This entry comes from a study of T cells in Graves' hyperthyroidism and ophthalmopathy. Inclusion characteristics of ophthalmopathy patients comprised a Clinical Activity Score of at least 3, a NOSPECS grade of at least 4, and duration under 3 months. PBMCs came from more than 9.5 ml fresh peripheral blood.

The specimen was blood. The TCR comes from a young man with Graves' ophthalmopathy. The V and J genes are TRBV2 and TRBJ2-1; the D call may be TRBD1 or TRBD2 (5 bases each). CDR3 nucleotides: TGTGCCAGCAGTGAGGGGCTAGCATATGAGCAGTTCTTC. Protein product: CASSEGLAYEQFF.